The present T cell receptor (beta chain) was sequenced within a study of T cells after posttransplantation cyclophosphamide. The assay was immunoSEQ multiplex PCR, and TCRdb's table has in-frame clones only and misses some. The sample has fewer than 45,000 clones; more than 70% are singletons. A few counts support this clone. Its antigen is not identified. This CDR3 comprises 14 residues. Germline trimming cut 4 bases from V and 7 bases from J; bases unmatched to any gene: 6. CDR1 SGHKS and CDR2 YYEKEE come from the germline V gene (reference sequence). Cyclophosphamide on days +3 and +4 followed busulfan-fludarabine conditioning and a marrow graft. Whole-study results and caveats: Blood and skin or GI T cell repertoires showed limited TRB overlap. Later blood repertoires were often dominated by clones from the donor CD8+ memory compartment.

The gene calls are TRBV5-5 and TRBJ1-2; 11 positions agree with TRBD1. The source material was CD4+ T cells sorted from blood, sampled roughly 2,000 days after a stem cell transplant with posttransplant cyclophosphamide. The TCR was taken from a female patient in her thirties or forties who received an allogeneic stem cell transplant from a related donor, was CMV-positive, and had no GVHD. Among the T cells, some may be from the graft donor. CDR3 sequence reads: CASSPGQGVSGYTF. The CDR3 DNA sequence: TGTGCCAGCAGCCCGGGACAGGGGGTTTCTGGCTACACCTTC. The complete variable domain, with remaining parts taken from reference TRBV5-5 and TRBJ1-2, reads DAGVTQSPTHLIKTRGQQVTLRCSPISGHKSVSWYQQVLGQGPQFIFQYYEKEERGRGNFPDRFSARQFPNYSSELNVNALLLGDSALYLCASSPGQGVSGYTFGSGTRLTVV.